This T cell receptor beta chain emerged from a study of T-cell reconstitution after alpha-beta-depleted transplantation in children. The CDR3 extends over 12 amino acids. CDR1 is SEHNR, CDR2 FQNEAQ, per germline (reference sequence). V lost 2 bases to trimming and J lost 8 bases, with 9 bases between them. TCRbeta library preparation incorporated unique molecular identifiers. From the PCR reads, TCRdb called clonotypes with MiXCR, one entry per CDR3 protein. The data contain over 400,000 distinct CDR3 sequences, around 12% of them seen just once; the ten biggest clones take up about 6%. This clonotype was seen repeatedly, ten times or more.

The genes are TRBV7-9 and TRBJ1-1; D unresolved. The sample here was PBMCs from the stem cell graft donor, taken from the stem cell graft. This sequence was found in a human donor who donated a stem cell graft to a child with combined immunodeficiency. This CDR3 reads CASSLPRAEAFF. CDR3 in DNA: TGTGCCAGCAGCTTACCGAGAGCCGAAGCTTTCTTT.